This passage covers 12 T cell receptor beta chains from one sample sequenced in a study of T cell changes during pregnancy in multiple sclerosis. Measured with immunoSEQ multiplex PCR; TCRdb has only the in-frame clones, and not every one. Of roughly 58,000 clones listed, around 92% are singletons. This material consisted of CD4+ T cells from peripheral blood mononuclear cells, taken after pregnancy. These receptors came from a female donor in good health, enrolled as a control in a pregnancy study.

This chain's CDR3 is CASSQGLRRGGTDTQYF. In nucleotides, the CDR3 is TGCGCCAGCAGCCAAGGGCTCAGGCGGGGGGGCACAGATACGCAGTATTTT. The chain uses TRBV4-3 and TRBJ2-3; 8 bases are shared with TRBD2. Germline V gene data show CDR1 as LGHNA and CDR2 as YSLEER. The CDR3 is made up of 17 amino acids. V shed 1 base and J 1 base; nucleotides not matched to a gene: 7.

The rearrangement links TRBV14 to TRBJ2-2; weak D call: TRBD1 (5 bases). Germline V gene lookup returns CDR1 SGHDN and CDR2 FVKESK. Trimming took 4 bases from V and 6 from J, leaving 9 bases between them. The CDR3 loop spans 13 amino acids. The CDR3 DNA reads TGTGCCAGCAGCCTCCAGGGCTCCGGGGAGCTGTTTTTT. It encodes CASSLQGSGELFF.

J is TRBJ1-1 and V is TRBV7-2, with 7 positions matching TRBD1. V was clipped by 3 bases and J by 10 bases; unmatched bases: 8. Germline CDR1 and CDR2: SGHTA and FQGNSA. The CDR3 is 13 amino acids. CDR3 protein: CASSFKLTGRAFF. Here the CDR3 DNA reads TGTGCCAGCAGCTTCAAACTGACAGGGAGAGCTTTCTTT.

The chain recombines TRBV6-6 with TRBJ2-7, with D unclear. The germline V gene has CDR1 MNHNY and CDR2 SVGAGI (reference sequence). V lost 3 bases and J 1 base, leaving 7 bases between the germline ends. This CDR3 spans 13 amino acids. The CDR3 protein is CASSYEASYEQYF. DNA for the CDR3: TGTGCCAGCAGTTATGAGGCGTCCTACGAGCAGTACTTC.

The chain is built from TRBV30 and TRBJ1-3, with a tentative D call TRBD1 (6 bases). The CDR3 spans 15 residues. CDR1 and CDR2 (germline): GTSNPN, SVGIG (reference sequence). The V end lost 0 bases, the J end lost 2 bases, and 11 bases lay between the germline ends. The CDR3 loop is CAWSVRAGAGNTIYF. The CDR3 nucleotides are TGTGCCTGGAGTGTACGCGCAGGGGCTGGAAACACCATATATTTT.

The chain joins TRBV15 to TRBJ2-5, with TRBD1 identical over 8 bases. The CDR3 has 18 residues. V shed 3 bases and J 3 bases; nucleotides not matched to a gene: 15. The germline V gene encodes CDR1 LNHNV and CDR2 YYDKDF (reference sequence). DNA for the CDR3: TGTGCCACCAGCAGGGGGCCCGGAGCCAGGGGGCGCGAAGAGACCCAGTACTTC. Translating it yields CATSRGPGARGREETQYF.

V gene TRBV6-1 combines with J gene TRBJ1-1, with D tentatively TRBD1 (5 bases). CDR3 length: 15 residues. Trimming stripped 4 bases from V and 1 base from J, with 13 bases between. Germline CDR1 is MNHNS and CDR2 is SASEGT. The CDR3 spells CASSVVWGTNTEAFF. CDR3 DNA: TGTGCCAGCAGTGTAGTATGGGGCACGAACACTGAAGCTTTCTTT.

This chain joins TRBV11-1 and TRBJ2-6, with 9 bases identical to TRBD1. There are 16 residues in the CDR3. Unmatched junction bases numbered 4, after V lost 5 bases and J lost 2 bases. Germline lookup yields CDR1 SGHAT and CDR2 FQDESV (reference sequence). CDR3 loop: CASSATGGAGANVLTF. The CDR3 region has the DNA TGTGCCAGCAGCGCTACAGGGGGCGCTGGGGCCAACGTCCTGACTTTC.

The chain recombines TRBV7-2 with TRBJ2-2; 7 bases align to TRBD2. The trim removed 5 bases at V and 4 bases at J, leaving 7 bases unmatched. CDR3 length: 15 amino acids. Germline V gene lookup returns CDR1 SGHTA and CDR2 FQGNSA. The CDR3 region has the DNA TGTGCCAGCAGCCCCGGGACTACGTTCACCGGGGAGCTGTTTTTT. It translates to CASSPGTTFTGELFF.

V gene TRBV7-2 combines with J gene TRBJ2-5, with unresolved D. CDR1 is SGHTA and CDR2 is FQGNSA in the germline V gene. The V end was cut by 1 base, the J end by 2 bases, with 5 bases between. There are 13 residues in the CDR3. This CDR3 is CASSLGLQETQYF. The CDR3, as DNA: TGTGCCAGCAGCTTAGGACTTCAAGAGACCCAGTACTTC. The complete variable domain, with remaining parts taken from reference TRBV7-2 and TRBJ2-5, reads GAGVSQSPSNKVTEKGKDVELRCDPISGHTALYWYRQSLGQGLEFLIYFQGNSAPDKSGLPSDRFSAERTGGSVSTLTIQRTQQEDSAVYLCASSLGLQETQYFGPGTRLLVL.

Only one count was recorded for this clone. The gene calls are TRBV6-1 and TRBJ1-3, with TRBD1 matching 9 bases. Trimming at V came to 11 bases and at J to 0 bases, leaving 2 bases not matched to a gene. The CDR3 loop spans 13 amino acids. CDR1 is MNHNS, CDR2 SASEGT, per germline. Here the CDR3 DNA reads TGTGCCGGGGGACAGGGCTCTGGAAACACCATATATTTT. Protein product: CAGGQGSGNTIYF.

A single count supports this clone. The chain has TRBV2 and TRBJ1-2, with 7 bases lining up with TRBD1. Germline V gives CDR1 SNHLY, CDR2 FYNNEI. This CDR3 spans 14 amino acids. The V gene end was trimmed by 5 bases and the J gene end by 8 bases; junction bases not matched to a gene: 11. The CDR3 nucleotides are TGTGCCAGCAGTCCTACAGGGGACTTTGGAGGCTACACCTTC. This sequence encodes CASSPTGDFGGYTF. Combining the CDR3 with reference TRBV2 and TRBJ1-2 gives the whole variable domain EPEVTQTPSHQVTQMGQEVILRCVPISNHLYFYWYRQILGQKVEFLVSFYNNEISEKSEIFDDQFSVERPDGSNFTLKIRSTKLEDSAMYFCASSPTGDFGGYTFGSGTRLTVV.